This T cell receptor (beta chain) was observed in a study of blood T cell repertoires in COVID-19. Study as a whole: The study drew acute and convalescent COVID-19 samples from the United States, Italy and Spain. T cells, B-cell-depleted T cells, or PBMCs supplied cDNA or gDNA.

Source study methods: Amplification of reference gene primers was used by the study to estimate nucleated cell counts. Sequenced by immunoSEQ multiplex PCR; TCRdb stores in-frame clones only, minus some. V and J calls and clone size are copied from that table; D and trimming were computed from the DNA. The sample records more than 250,000 clones, approximately 87% being singletons. What was sequenced was peripheral blood. The TCR was taken from a human donor in a cohort sampled during active COVID-19.

The CDR3 region has the DNA TGCAGCGTTGAAAATATGCAGGGGGACCCTGAAGCTTTCTTT. Its protein is CSVENMQGDPEAFF. The chain links TRBV29-1 to TRBJ1-1; 7 bases match TRBD1. The CDR3 is made up of 14 amino acids. CDR1 and CDR2 (germline): SQVTM, ANQGSEA. J lost 6 bases, V lost 2 bases, and 9 bases had no gene match.